The rows below give T cell receptor beta chains drawn from one sample of a study of shared clonotypes between healthy human individuals. Libraries were prepared by immunoSEQ multiplex PCR; TCRdb keeps only in-frame clonotypes and omits some of them. The repertoire holds millions of clones, with about 92% as singletons. Sequenced input: naive CD4+ T cells from PBMCs. These receptors were taken from a young man in good health. Some clones in this sample may be carry-over from other donors' samples. Each CDR3 is given with its conserved first and last residue. The D gene is left open where the match is weak. Some rows have no size entry. The others give once, few or many, or a class for an expanded clone.

length,D,J,size,V,DNA,CDR3
15,.,TRBJ2-6,.,TRBV2,TGTGCCAGCAGTGCGTCTGGGGCTGGGGCCAACGTCCTGACTTTC,CASSASGAGANVLTF
17,.,TRBJ2-1,.,TRBV13,TGTGCCAGCAGCCTAGAGATGGAGTGGGGCTCCTACAATGAGCAGTTCTTC,CASSLEMEWGSYNEQFF
14,.,TRBJ2-7,once,TRBV19,TGTGCCAGTAGTATAGTTGGACAGACCTACGAGCAGTACTTC,CASSIVGQTYEQYF
13,.,TRBJ1-4,.,TRBV11-2,TGTGCCACCCTGCAAGAAACTAATGAAAAACTGTTTTTT,CATLQETNEKLFF
18,TRBD2,TRBJ2-3,.,TRBV18,TGTGCCAGCTCACCCACCCCGGATGCGGGAGTTATCTCAGATACGCAGTATTTT,CASSPTPDAGVISDTQYF
14,.,TRBJ2-5,.,TRBV9,TGTGCCAGCAGCGAGGGACCTTACGGGGAGACCCAGTACTTC,CASSEGPYGETQYF
15,.,TRBJ1-2,.,TRBV6-6,TGTGCCAGCAGTTACTCACAGGGCCCTACCTATGGCTACACCTTC,CASSYSQGPTYGYTF
13,TRBD1,TRBJ1-2,.,TRBV6-1,TGTGCCAGCAGAGGACAGGGATACTATGGCTACACCTTC,CASRGQGYYGYTF
16,.,TRBJ1-1,.,TRBV6-5,TGTGCCAGCAGTTACTCGTCGTCGAACGGGAACACTGAAGCTTTCTTT,CASSYSSSNGNTEAFF
14,TRBD2,TRBJ2-3,.,TRBV7-3,TGTGCCAGCAGCTTACTAGCGGGAGAGGATACGCAGTATTTT,CASSLLAGEDTQYF
15,TRBD2,TRBJ2-1,.,TRBV6-5,TGTGCCAGCACCCGCTTAGCGGGGGGGTACAATGAGCAGTTCTTC,CASTRLAGGYNEQFF
14,TRBD2,TRBJ2-7,.,TRBV5-5,TGTGCCAGCAGCTTGCGGGGGGTTCACTACGAGCAGTACTTC,CASSLRGVHYEQYF
13,TRBD1,TRBJ1-1,.,TRBV5-1,TGCGCCAGCACCGGACAGGTGAACACTGAAGCTTTCTTT,CASTGQVNTEAFF
15,TRBD2,TRBJ2-1,.,TRBV2,TGTGCCAGCAGACGCAGCCTAGCGGACTACAATGAGCAGTTCTTC,CASRRSLADYNEQFF
18,TRBD1,TRBJ1-5,.,TRBV5-4,TGTGCCAGCAGCCCTACCCTCCGCGACAGGGATCGCAATCAGCCCCAGCATTTT,CASSPTLRDRDRNQPQHF
12,.,TRBJ1-1,.,TRBV28,TGTGCCAGCAGTTCAAACATCCCCGAAGCTTTCTTT,CASSSNIPEAFF
14,TRBD1,TRBJ1-1,few,TRBV5-1,TGCGCCAGCAGCTTTGACAGGGTCAGCACTGAAGCTTTCTTT,CASSFDRVSTEAFF
18,TRBD2,TRBJ2-1,.,TRBV7-9,TGTGCCAGCAGCTTAAGGTGGTCTAGCGGGAGCCTGTACAATGAGCAGTTCTTC,CASSLRWSSGSLYNEQFF
18,.,TRBJ2-6,.,TRBV7-2,TGTGCCAGCAGAACAAAGACGCTAGTCCCCTCTGGGGCCAACGTCCTGACTTTC,CASRTKTLVPSGANVLTF
13,TRBD1,TRBJ1-2,.,TRBV15,TGTGCCACCAGCTATCGACAGGGAGGCGGCTACACCTTC,CATSYRQGGGYTF
14,.,TRBJ2-5,.,TRBV30,TGTGCCTGGAGGGATAGGAGCCGTGGAGAGACCCAGTACTTC,CAWRDRSRGETQYF
16,TRBD2,TRBJ2-3,.,TRBV5-1,TGCGCCAGCAGCTTGACTAGCGGGACGCACACAGATACGCAGTATTTT,CASSLTSGTHTDTQYF
12,.,TRBJ2-7,.,TRBV27,TGTGCCAGCAGTACCGCGGGTGGCGAGCAGTACTTC,CASSTAGGEQYF
15,.,TRBJ2-5,.,TRBV11-1,TGTGCCAGCAGCTTAGCGGTCGAGTACCAAGAGACCCAGTACTTC,CASSLAVEYQETQYF
13,TRBD1,TRBJ2-7,.,TRBV7-8,TGTGCCAGCAGCTTGGGACAGTTAAGCGAGCAGTACTTC,CASSLGQLSEQYF
13,.,TRBJ2-1,.,TRBV9,TGTGCCAGCAGCGTAGGCCAGCACAATGAGCAGTTCTTC,CASSVGQHNEQFF
15,.,TRBJ2-7,.,TRBV28,TGTGCCAGCAGTCCCCATATGGCAGGGGGGTACGAGCAGTACTTC,CASSPHMAGGYEQYF
13,.,TRBJ1-1,.,TRBV12-5,TGTGCTGGGGGGGGCACCCCTAGGGATGAAGCTTTCTTT,CAGGGTPRDEAFF
14,TRBD2,TRBJ2-4,.,TRBV6-5,TGTGCCAGCAGTTACGGGCTAGCGGGAGCCATTCAGTACTTC,CASSYGLAGAIQYF
18,TRBD2,TRBJ2-1,.,TRBV5-1,TGCGCCAGCAGCCTAAACCCGCAGACTAGCGGGAGTTTGGATGAGCAGTTCTTC,CASSLNPQTSGSLDEQFF